These 8 T cell receptor beta chains came from one sample sequenced in a study of blood T cell repertoires in COVID-19. Using immunoSEQ multiplex PCR, the repertoire was profiled, and TCRdb retains in-frame clones only, with some absent. The table records approximately 400,000 clones, over 75% of them present only once. Material: PBMCs or T cells enriched from blood (not recorded which). The source of these receptors is a man aged 25-40 years who had recovered from COVID-19.

The CDR3 loop reads CASSLMDRVKRDEQFF. In DNA, the CDR3 is TGTGCCAGCAGCTTAATGGACAGGGTAAAACGGGATGAGCAGTTCTTC. This chain uses TRBV7-3 with TRBJ2-1, with TRBD1 matching 8 bases. Germline-derived CDR1 and CDR2 are SGHTA and FQGTGA. The CDR3 contains 16 residues. Losses at the gene ends were 1 base for V and 8 bases for J; bases not matched to a gene: 10.

J is TRBJ1-5 and V is TRBV5-1; the match to TRBD1 covers 7 bases. Germline CDR1 and CDR2: SGHRS and YFSETQ. The junction had 5 bases not matched to a gene; V was cut back by 4 bases and J by 4 bases. This CDR3 has 14 amino acids. For the CDR3, the DNA is TGCGCCAGCAGCCCAGGGACAGAAAATCAGCCCCAGCATTTT. It specifies CASSPGTENQPQHF. Full variable domain (rest looked up from reference TRBV5-1 and TRBJ1-5): KAGVTQTPRYLIKTRGQQVTLSCSPISGHRSVSWYQQTPGQGLQFLFEYFSETQRNKGNFPGRFSGRQFSNSRSEMNVSTLELGDSALYLCASSPGTENQPQHFGDGTRLSIL.

The table lists this clone with a count of one. This chain connects TRBV4-2 to TRBJ2-7; possibly TRBD1 for D (5 bases). The CDR3 sequence is 15 residues long. Germline V gene lookup returns CDR1 LGHNA and CDR2 YNFKEQ. Trimming took off 1 base at V and 0 bases at J, with 10 bases between the two ends. The CDR3 loop is CASSQGRASSYEQYF. CDR3 nucleotide sequence: TGTGCCAGCAGCCAAGGCAGGGCTAGCTCCTACGAGCAGTACTTC.

This clone was seen only once. This sequence joins TRBV11-2 and TRBJ2-7; 7 nucleotides align to TRBD1. V lost 1 base, J lost 3 bases, and 3 bases stayed unmatched. This CDR3 has 14 residues. Germline loops: CDR1 SGHAT, CDR2 FQNNGV. CDR3 in amino acids: CASSLGGQIYEQYF. The CDR3 DNA reads as TGTGCCAGCAGCTTAGGGGGACAGATCTACGAGCAGTACTTC. Complete variable domain (other parts from reference TRBV11-2 and TRBJ2-7): EAGVAQSPRYKIIEKRQSVAFWCNPISGHATLYWYQQILGQGPKLLIQFQNNGVVDDSQLPKDRFSAERLKGVDSTLKIQPAKLEDSAVYLCASSLGGQIYEQYFGPGTRLTVT.

A note on this clone: Other DNA sequences within the sample encode an identical CDR3. The V call is TRBV6-1, the J call TRBJ1-5; D gene ambiguous. Germline loops: CDR1 MNHNS, CDR2 SASEGT. The CDR3 length is 13 residues. The germline V and J ends were trimmed by 2 bases and 7 bases, with 9 bases remaining between them. The CDR3 DNA reads TGTGCCAGCAGTGAAAGGGAGAGGCAGCCCCAGCATTTT. This encodes CASSERERQPQHF.

The CDR3 sequence: CASSPQGSSYNSPLHF. The CDR3 bases are TGTGCCAGCAGCCCACAGGGGAGCTCCTATAATTCACCCCTCCACTTT. The chain carries TRBV13 and TRBJ1-6; 7 bases agree with TRBD1. This CDR3 is 16 amino acids long. CDR1 PRHDT and CDR2 FYEKMQ come from the germline V gene (reference sequence). Germline trimming cut 5 bases from V and 0 bases from J; bases unmatched to any gene: 4.

This chain uses TRBV5-4 with TRBJ1-4; D is unresolved. Germline V gene lookup returns CDR1 SGHNT and CDR2 YYREEE (reference sequence). CDR3 length: 13 amino acids. The V end lost 0 bases, the J end lost 8 bases, and 8 bases lay between the germline ends. The chain's CDR3 is CASSLARREKLFF. The CDR3 coding sequence is TGTGCCAGCAGCTTGGCCAGGAGGGAAAAACTGTTTTTT.

The V gene is TRBV2, the J gene TRBJ1-4; maybe TRBD1 (6 bases). Germline V CDR1 and CDR2: SNHLY, FYNNEI. There are 14 residues in the CDR3. V lost 6 bases and J 8 bases, leaving 16 bases between the germline ends. DNA for the CDR3: TGTGCCAGCAGAGTGTTTACAGGGTTCGAAAAACTGTTTTTT. Amino acids: CASRVFTGFEKLFF.